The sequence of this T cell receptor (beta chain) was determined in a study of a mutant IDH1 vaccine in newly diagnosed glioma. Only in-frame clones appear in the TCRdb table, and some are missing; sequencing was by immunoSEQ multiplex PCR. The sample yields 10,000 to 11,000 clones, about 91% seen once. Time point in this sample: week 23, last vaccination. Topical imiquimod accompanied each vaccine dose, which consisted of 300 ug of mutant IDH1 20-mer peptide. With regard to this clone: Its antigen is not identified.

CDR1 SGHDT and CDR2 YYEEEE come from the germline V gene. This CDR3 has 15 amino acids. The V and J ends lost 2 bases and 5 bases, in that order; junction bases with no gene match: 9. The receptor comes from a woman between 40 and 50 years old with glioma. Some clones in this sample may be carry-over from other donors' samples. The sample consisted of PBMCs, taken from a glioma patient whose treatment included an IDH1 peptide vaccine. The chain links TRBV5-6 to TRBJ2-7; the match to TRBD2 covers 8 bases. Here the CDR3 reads CASSLAGVLGHEQYF. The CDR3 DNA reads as TGTGCCAGCAGCTTAGCGGGAGTACTAGGCCACGAGCAGTACTTC.